This T cell receptor beta chain was identified during a study of blood T cell repertoires in COVID-19. Germline trimming cut 1 base from V and 1 base from J; bases unmatched to any gene: 3. Germline V lookup: CDR1 SQVTM, CDR2 ANQGSEA. The CDR3 is 14 residues long. Participants' reported clinical history set cohort assignment. Per the study methods: From reference gene primer amplification, estimates of nucleated cell counts were derived. The table came from immunoSEQ multiplex PCR; TCRdb's copy has only in-frame clones and leaves some out. D and trimming were read from the DNA, whereas the V and J calls and clone size are those reported in that table. Of under 350,000 clones in the sample, under 95% were seen once.

This receptor was identified in a man in his 60s who had recovered from COVID-19. The rearrangement joins TRBV29-1 to TRBJ1-1; 7 bases are shared with TRBD1. Sequencing used PBMCs or T cells enriched from blood (not recorded which). CDR3 DNA: TGCAGCGTTGAAGCGACAGGGAGGAACACTGAAGCTTTCTTT. As protein: CSVEATGRNTEAFF. The full variable domain, its missing parts supplied by reference TRBV29-1 and TRBJ1-1, is SAVISQKPSRDICQRGTSLTIQCQVDSQVTMMFWYRQQPGQSLTLIATANQGSEATYESGFVIDKFPISRPNLTFSTLTVSNMSPEDSSIYLCSVEATGRNTEAFFGQGTRLTVV.